The 5 T cell receptor beta chains listed next were all sequenced from one sample in a study of blood T cell repertoires in COVID-19. The table came from immunoSEQ multiplex PCR; TCRdb's copy has only in-frame clones and leaves some out. Here the sample spans roughly 280,000 clones, around 90% being singletons. What was sequenced was peripheral blood. All receptors come from a man between 45 and 60 years old with acute or convalescent COVID-19.

This clone came up once. The chain recombines TRBV9 with TRBJ1-2; 7 nucleotides align to TRBD1. This CDR3 is 14 amino acids long. The germline V gene has CDR1 SGDLS and CDR2 YYNGEE. After removal of 4 bases from V and 4 bases from J, the junction contained 7 bases not matched to a gene. This CDR3 is CASSPDRDGYGYTF. The DNA of the CDR3 is TGTGCCAGCAGCCCCGACAGGGATGGCTATGGCTACACCTTC.

The rearrangement links TRBV5-1 to TRBJ1-1; perhaps TRBD1 as D (5 bases). V lost 0 bases and J 4 bases, leaving 16 bases between the germline ends. CDR1 is SGHRS and CDR2 is YFSETQ in the germline V gene. CDR3 size: 16 residues. CDR3: CASSLAPAGGGTEAFF. The CDR3 bases are TGCGCCAGCAGCTTGGCTCCGGCGGGGGGTGGCACTGAAGCTTTCTTT.

The chain employs TRBV7-9 and TRBJ2-5; the D gene is possibly TRBD2 (6 bases). Between the trimmed V and J ends, which lost 1 base and 5 bases, there was a span of 14 bases. Germline CDR1 SEHNR, CDR2 FQNEAQ (reference sequence). This CDR3 spans 15 amino acids. The DNA of the CDR3 is TGTGCCAGCAGCTTAGAAGGGCGGGGCAAGGAGACCCAGTACTTC. It yields the protein CASSLEGRGKETQYF.

This clone was seen just once. Here the CDR3 DNA reads TGTGCCAGCAGTTGGGGAGGGGATGAAAAACTGTTTTTT. It translates to CASSWGGDEKLFF. The genes are TRBV27 and TRBJ1-4, with a tentative D call TRBD1 (5 bases). Germline CDR1 and CDR2: MNHEY and SMNVEV (reference sequence). The CDR3 sequence is 13 residues long. V shed 4 bases and J shed 6 bases, with 9 bases lying between them. Supplemented by reference TRBV27 and TRBJ1-4, the full variable domain reads EAQVTQNPRYLITVTGKKLTVTCSQNMNHEYMSWYRQDPGLGLRQIYYSMNVEVTDKGDVPEGYKVSRKEKRNFPLILESPSPNQTSLYFCASSWGGDEKLFFGSGTQLSVL.

The chain links TRBV5-4 to TRBJ2-5; TRBD2 is a possible D gene (6 bases). CDR1 and CDR2 (germline): SGHNT, YYREEE (reference sequence). This CDR3 has 14 amino acids. The ends were cut back, 0 bases at V and 4 bases at J, with 10 bases in the middle. CDR3 region: CASSLAGVTETQYF. DNA of the CDR3: TGTGCCAGCAGCTTGGCGGGGGTGACAGAGACCCAGTACTTC.